This passage covers 30 T cell receptor beta chains from one sample sequenced in a study of OX40 agonist ivuxolimab in advanced cancers. Data came from immunoSEQ multiplex PCR; TCRdb stores just in-frame clones and leaves some out. This sample yields 35,000 to 55,000 clones, of which more than 75% are seen a single time; 15% belongs to the top ten. The material was CD4+ or CD8+ T cells sorted from blood, obtained in a trial of the OX40 agonist ivuxolimab. These receptors were collected from an adult with an advanced solid tumor such as melanoma, head and neck, liver or kidney cancer.

As DNA, the CDR3 is TGTGCCATCAGGGGGACCACCGGGGAGCTGTTTTTT. It yields the protein CAIRGTTGELFF. The chain recombines TRBV10-3 with TRBJ2-2; D might be TRBD1 or TRBD2, each matching 5 bases. Germline CDR1 ENHRY, CDR2 SYGVKD. V lost 6 bases to trimming and J lost 4 bases, with 6 bases between them. The CDR3 contains 12 residues.

The rearrangement links TRBV28 to TRBJ2-3; 8 bases are shared with TRBD2. V shed 6 bases and J 4 bases; nucleotides not matched to a gene: 9. The germline V gene encodes CDR1 MDHEN and CDR2 SYDVKM. This CDR3 has 15 residues. This chain's CDR3 is CASRPLREDPDTQYF. In nucleotides, the CDR3 is TGTGCCAGCAGGCCCCTGCGGGAGGACCCAGATACGCAGTATTTT.

The rearrangement joins TRBV29-1 to TRBJ2-1; 7 nucleotides line up with TRBD1. Germline CDR1 SQVTM, CDR2 ANQGSEA. V lost 7 bases, J lost 5 bases, and 11 bases stayed unmatched. This CDR3 region has 14 residues. In nucleotides, the CDR3 is TGCAGCGCCGACCTTGGGACAGATAACAATGAGCAGTTCTTC. Translation gives CSADLGTDNNEQFF.

The V and J genes are TRBV5-4 and TRBJ1-2; 7 bases match TRBD1. Germline assignment: CDR1 SGHNT and CDR2 YYREEE (reference sequence). CDR3 size: 12 residues. With V trimmed by 2 bases and J by 8 bases, 3 bases remained unmatched. The CDR3 loop is CASSFQGEGYTF. CDR3 sequence (DNA): TGTGCCAGCAGCTTTCAGGGGGAAGGCTACACCTTC.

The V gene is TRBV28, the J gene TRBJ1-4; 7 nucleotides match TRBD1. The CDR3 has 15 residues. Germline assignment: CDR1 MDHEN and CDR2 SYDVKM. J was trimmed by 5 bases and V by 6 bases; bases with no gene match: 9. The CDR3 protein is CASSPTGRGNEKLFF. The CDR3 nucleotides read TGTGCCAGCAGCCCGACAGGGCGAGGGAATGAAAAACTGTTTTTT.

The chain links TRBV11-2 to TRBJ2-5; the D gene is possibly TRBD2 (5 bases). In germline, CDR1 is SGHAT, CDR2 FQNNGV. Trimming removed 11 bases at V and 4 bases at J, with 14 bases between. The CDR3 is 12 residues long. The CDR3 loop is CAGRGSGETQYF. CDR3 nucleotides: TGTGCCGGCCGAGGGTCGGGAGAGACCCAGTACTTC.

The chain carries TRBV19 and TRBJ1-1, with D perhaps matching TRBD1 (5 bases). In germline, CDR1 is LNHDA, CDR2 SQIVND (reference sequence). Trimming left V 10 bases short and J 7 bases short, with 13 bases between. The CDR3 loop spans 11 amino acids. The CDR3 DNA sequence: TGTGCCACGGGACTTGGGGATGAAGCTTTCTTT. Amino acid sequence: CATGLGDEAFF. Using reference TRBV19 and TRBJ1-1 for the parts outside the CDR3, the full variable domain is DGGITQSPKYLFRKEGQNVTLSCEQNLNHDAMYWYRQDPGQGLRLIYYSQIVNDFQKGDIAEGYSVSREKKESFPLTVTSAQKNPTAFYLCATGLGDEAFFGQGTRLTVV.

V and J are TRBV27 and TRBJ2-4, with 7 nucleotides matching TRBD1. The length of the CDR3 is 16 residues. V lost 0 bases, J lost 8 bases, and 10 bases stayed unmatched. CDR1 MNHEY and CDR2 SMNVEV come from the germline V gene (reference sequence). The CDR3 region has the DNA TGTGCCAGCAGTTTATCTGGACAGGCCTGGGGAGACATTCAGTACTTC. It encodes CASSLSGQAWGDIQYF.

The CDR3 nucleotides read TGTGCCAGCAGTTTAATGAATTATAGGGGAGCCACCGGGGAGCTGTTTTTT. Protein: CASSLMNYRGATGELFF. The chain is built from TRBV27 and TRBJ2-2, with D perhaps assigned TRBD1 or TRBD2 (5 bases each). V lost 2 bases to trimming and J lost 4 bases, with 17 bases between them. The CDR3 has 17 amino acids. The germline V gene encodes CDR1 MNHEY and CDR2 SMNVEV (reference sequence).

The count of this clone is one. The chain recombines TRBV7-6 with TRBJ1-5; D is possibly TRBD1 (5 bases). This CDR3 spans 14 amino acids. Trimming removed 5 bases from V and 2 bases from J, with 10 bases in between. Germline V gene sequence: CDR1 SGHVS, CDR2 FNYEAQ. DNA of the CDR3: TGTGCCAGCAGCCGTGGGGGGGGCAATCAGCCCCAGCATTTT. As protein: CASSRGGGNQPQHF.

The CDR3 DNA follows: TGTGCCATCAGCGGGACAGAGGGCACTGAAGCTTTCTTT. This sequence encodes CAISGTEGTEAFF. V usage is TRBV10-3 and J usage is TRBJ1-1; 7 positions match TRBD1. The ends lost 6 bases at V and 4 bases at J; junction bases unmatched: 5. Per the germline V gene, CDR1 is ENHRY and CDR2 is SYGVKD. CDR3 length: 13 amino acids.

This chain joins TRBV7-6 and TRBJ2-7, with TRBD2 matching over 9 bases. The CDR3 totals 14 residues. Trimming cost V 5 bases and J 6 bases; bases outside gene matches: 8. Germline CDR1 SGHVS, CDR2 FNYEAQ. Here the CDR3 DNA reads TGTGCCAGCAGCCCACCGGGACTAGCACCCGAGCAGTACTTC. Its protein product is CASSPPGLAPEQYF.

The rearrangement links TRBV7-6 to TRBJ2-5; TRBD1 might be the D (5 bases). Trimming shortened V by 5 bases and J by 5 bases, and 12 bases separated the two germline ends. This CDR3 has 13 residues. From germline, CDR1 is SGHVS and CDR2 FNYEAQ. The CDR3 nucleotides are TGTGCCAGCAGCCACCCCCCAGGGGAGACCCAGTACTTC. Amino acid sequence: CASSHPPGETQYF.

The chain uses TRBV4-1 and TRBJ1-2; the match to TRBD1 covers 11 bases. The ends lost 1 base at V and 3 bases at J; junction bases unmatched: 1. This CDR3 contains 15 residues. CDR1 and CDR2 (germline): MGHRA, YSYEKL. CDR3 sequence reads: CASSQAGQGDYGYTF. CDR3 bases: TGCGCCAGCAGCCAAGCGGGACAGGGGGACTATGGCTACACCTTC.

CDR3 in amino acids: CASSIGGPHTDTQYF. In DNA form, the CDR3 reads TGTGCCAGTAGTATTGGAGGACCCCACACAGATACGCAGTATTTT. The J gene is TRBJ2-3, the V gene TRBV19; tentatively, D is TRBD2 (5 bases). Deletions cut 3 bases from V and 2 bases from J, with 12 bases between. Germline values: CDR1 LNHDA, CDR2 SQIVND (reference sequence). The CDR3 covers 15 residues.

V and J are TRBV28 and TRBJ1-1; 7 bases agree with TRBD1. This CDR3 region has 15 residues. After removal of 7 bases from V and 6 bases from J, the junction contained 14 bases not matched to a gene. Germline CDR1 reads MDHEN; CDR2 reads SYDVKM. The CDR3, as DNA: TGTGCCAGCACCCCGGACAGGAGGGTTTGGGCTGAAGCTTTCTTT. Translating gives CASTPDRRVWAEAFF.

This chain joins TRBV2 and TRBJ2-5; 8 bases map to TRBD2. Germline trimming cut 0 bases from V and 5 bases from J; bases unmatched to any gene: 8. This CDR3 has 16 residues. Looked up from germline, CDR1 is SNHLY and CDR2 is FYNNEI. As DNA, the CDR3 is TGTGCCAGCAGTGAAGCGTTCGGGGGGGCCGCGGAGACCCAGTACTTC. Protein: CASSEAFGGAAETQYF.

The rearrangement joins TRBV28 to TRBJ1-1; no firm D call. The CDR3 has 13 amino acids. Germline V CDR1 and CDR2: MDHEN, SYDVKM. The CDR3 nucleotides read TGTAGCATACAAGTAGGGATGAACACTGAAGCTTTCTTT. Its translation: CSIQVGMNTEAFF.

The chain joins TRBV2 to TRBJ2-1; 14 positions agree with TRBD2. Germline trimming cut 5 bases from V and 3 bases from J; bases unmatched to any gene: 9. The CDR3 totals 18 residues. Germline loops: CDR1 SNHLY, CDR2 FYNNEI. The CDR3 sequence is CASSYTGLAGAIYNEQFF. The CDR3 region has the DNA TGTGCCAGCAGTTACACGGGACTAGCGGGAGCGATCTACAATGAGCAGTTCTTC.

The J gene is TRBJ2-3, the V gene TRBV7-8, with 7 bases fitting TRBD2. Germline V gene data show CDR1 as SGHVS and CDR2 as FQNEAQ. The V and J ends lost 5 bases and 4 bases, in that order; junction bases with no gene match: 6. CDR3 size: 14 residues. CDR3 DNA: TGTGCCAGCAGCCCCGGGACTACCTCAGATACGCAGTATTTT. It specifies CASSPGTTSDTQYF.

The chain recombines TRBV7-2 with TRBJ2-7; TRBD2 might be the D (5 bases). Trimming stripped 5 bases from V and 0 bases from J, with 14 bases between. The CDR3 has 15 amino acids. Germline CDR1 reads SGHTA; CDR2 reads FQGNSA. The CDR3 DNA reads TGTGCCAGCAGCCCCCGGTCGGGGAGCTCCTACGAGCAGTACTTC. Translation gives CASSPRSGSSYEQYF.

This chain uses TRBV9 with TRBJ1-1; TRBD1 might be the D (5 bases). The CDR3 loop spans 15 amino acids. Looked up from germline, CDR1 is SGDLS and CDR2 is YYNGEE. Trimming cost V 4 bases and J 4 bases, with 17 bases left between them. The CDR3 DNA follows: TGTGCCAGCAGCCCAAGCCAGGGCTTAATCACTGAAGCTTTCTTT. Translated, it gives CASSPSQGLITEAFF.

The J gene is TRBJ2-7, the V gene TRBV6-5; a weak D match, TRBD1 (6 bases). The CDR3 is 14 residues long. Germline values: CDR1 MNHEY, CDR2 SVGAGI. Trimming shortened V by 5 bases and J by 4 bases, and 15 bases separated the two germline ends. CDR3 DNA sequence: TGTGCCAGCAGTCCCGGGACAACACTTTACGAGCAGTACTTC. Translating it yields CASSPGTTLYEQYF.

The CDR3 sequence is CASSQDRGLSYEQYF. The CDR3 coding sequence is TGCGCCAGCAGCCAGGACAGGGGGCTTTCCTACGAGCAGTACTTC. This chain links TRBV4-3 with TRBJ2-7; 11 bases map to TRBD1. Trimming cost V 3 bases and J 1 base; bases outside gene matches: 2. Germline loops: CDR1 LGHNA, CDR2 YSLEER. The CDR3 runs to 15 residues.

The genes are TRBV11-2 and TRBJ2-3, with 12 bases identical to TRBD2. V lost 4 bases, J lost 3 bases, and 2 bases stayed unmatched. The length of the CDR3 is 15 residues. CDR1 is SGHAT, CDR2 FQNNGV, per germline. CDR3 loop: CASSSGTSGTDTQYF. The CDR3 nucleotides are TGTGCCAGCAGCTCCGGGACTAGCGGGACAGATACGCAGTATTTT.

The V gene is TRBV4-1, the J gene TRBJ2-7, with TRBD2 matching 8 bases. Trimming at V came to 1 base and at J to 0 bases, leaving 8 bases not matched to a gene. The CDR3 has 17 residues. Germline V gives CDR1 MGHRA, CDR2 YSYEKL. The CDR3 DNA reads as TGCGCCAGCAGCCAAGGGGCGGGACTAGTGGGCTCCTACGAGCAGTACTTC. It specifies CASSQGAGLVGSYEQYF.

This chain connects TRBV20-1 to TRBJ2-7; D unclear. V was clipped by 1 base and J by 6 bases, with 4 bases between them. CDR1 and CDR2 (germline): DFQATT, SNEGSKA (reference sequence). The CDR3 is 10 residues long. Here the CDR3 DNA reads TGCAGTGCTAGAGTAGTCGAGCAGTACTTC. Residues: CSARVVEQYF.

V and J are TRBV9 and TRBJ2-5, with 8 bases aligning to TRBD1. TRBJ2-7 matches the DNA end more closely, so the J call is doubtful. CDR1 SGDLS and CDR2 YYNGEE come from the germline V gene. The CDR3 runs 14 residues. The CDR3 region has the DNA TGTGCCAGCAGCGTAGGTGGACAGGGCTACGAGCAGTACTTC. It translates to CASSVGGQGYEQYF.

This chain joins TRBV27 and TRBJ2-2; D is unclear. V was pared by 7 bases and J by 7 bases, with 7 bases between. Germline CDR1 reads MNHEY; CDR2 reads SMNVEV (reference sequence). CDR3 length: 11 residues. CDR3 sequence: CASKVGGELFF. CDR3 coding DNA: TGTGCCAGCAAAGTCGGCGGGGAGCTGTTTTTT.

The chain recombines TRBV4-1 with TRBJ2-3, with unresolved D. CDR3 length: 13 amino acids. Germline CDR1 is MGHRA and CDR2 is YSYEKL. V lost 7 bases, J lost 5 bases, and 13 bases lay in between. The CDR3: CASTPGRGDTQYF. The DNA of the CDR3 is TGCGCCAGCACCCCCGGGCGCGGAGATACGCAGTATTTT.